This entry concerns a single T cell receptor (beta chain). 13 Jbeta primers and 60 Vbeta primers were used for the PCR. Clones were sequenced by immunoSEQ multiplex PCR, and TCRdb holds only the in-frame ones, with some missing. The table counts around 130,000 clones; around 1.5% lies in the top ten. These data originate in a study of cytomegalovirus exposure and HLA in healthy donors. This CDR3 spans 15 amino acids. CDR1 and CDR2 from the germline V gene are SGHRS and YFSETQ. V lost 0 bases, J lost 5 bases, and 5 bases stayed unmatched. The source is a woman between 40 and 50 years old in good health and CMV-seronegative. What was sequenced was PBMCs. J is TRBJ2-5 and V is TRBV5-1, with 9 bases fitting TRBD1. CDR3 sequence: CASSLAGTGRETQYF. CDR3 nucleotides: TGCGCCAGCAGCTTGGCCGGGACAGGGCGGGAGACCCAGTACTTC.